The rows below give T cell receptor beta chains drawn from one sample of a study of blood T cell repertoires in COVID-19. Libraries were prepared by immunoSEQ multiplex PCR; TCRdb keeps only in-frame clonotypes and omits some of them. Of around 200,000 clones in the sample, roughly 87% were seen once. Sequenced input: PBMCs or T cells enriched from blood (not recorded which). The receptors here all came from a young man with acute COVID-19. CDR3s include the opening cysteine and the closing phenylalanine or tryptophan. Fields, in order: V gene, J gene, D gene, clone size, CDR3 protein, CDR3 DNA. The D gene is left open where the match is weak. Size is stated for part of the rows, as once, few or many counts, or as a class when the clone is expanded.

TRBV25-1	TRBJ2-3	TRBD2	.	CASSERGGPMSSDTQYF	TGTGCCAGCAGTGAAAGGGGAGGGCCCATGAGTTCAGATACGCAGTATTTT
TRBV6-1	TRBJ2-7	.	.	CASSEGMGAQYF	TGTGCCAGCAGTGAAGGAATGGGGGCGCAGTACTTC
TRBV27	TRBJ2-4	.	.	CASSLGAGYGQYF	TGTGCCAGCAGTTTAGGGGCAGGGTATGGTCAGTACTTC
TRBV11-1	TRBJ2-7	.	.	CASSRRRPPYEQYF	TGTGCCAGCAGCCGGAGGCGGCCCCCCTACGAGCAGTACTTC
TRBV4-2	TRBJ1-1	.	once	CASSQGGAGPFTEAFF	TGTGCCAGCAGCCAAGGGGGAGCTGGACCGTTCACTGAAGCTTTCTTT
TRBV11-2	TRBJ2-3	.	.	CASSLGAGAAGGTDTQYF	TGTGCCAGCAGCTTAGGGGCCGGGGCGGCTGGGGGGACAGATACGCAGTATTTT
TRBV9	TRBJ2-1	TRBD2	.	CASSVASRLADKYNEQFF	TGTGCCAGCAGCGTAGCATCTCGGCTAGCGGACAAATACAATGAGCAGTTCTTC
TRBV19	TRBJ1-5	.	.	CASSLLSQPQHF	TGTGCCAGTAGTCTATTGTCTCAGCCCCAGCATTTT
TRBV2	TRBJ1-2	.	.	CASSVQFRQGAYGYTF	TGTGCCAGCAGTGTTCAATTTAGGCAGGGCGCCTATGGCTACACCTTC
TRBV4-2	TRBJ2-5	.	.	CASSQGAEETQYF	TGTGCCAGCAGCCAAGGAGCGGAAGAGACCCAGTACTTC
TRBV18	TRBJ2-7	.	.	CASSPPHNYEQYF	TGTGCCAGCTCACCCCCACACAACTACGAGCAGTACTTC
TRBV6-5	TRBJ1-2	TRBD1	.	CASRGDRGRGYTF	TGTGCCAGCAGGGGGGACAGGGGCCGGGGCTACACCTTC
TRBV5-1	TRBJ1-3	.	.	CASSLDREGNTIYF	TGCGCCAGCAGCTTGGACAGGGAGGGAAACACCATATATTTT
TRBV30	TRBJ2-7	TRBD1	.	CAWRGTASSYEQYF	TGTGCCTGGAGAGGGACAGCCAGCTCCTACGAGCAGTACTTC
TRBV7-9	TRBJ1-2	.	.	CASSLEWSLSGGYTF	TGTGCCAGCAGCTTAGAGTGGTCCCTGTCCGGTGGCTACACCTTC
TRBV12-5	TRBJ2-7	.	.	CASGPTSQYF	TGTGCTAGTGGCCCAACATCCCAGTACTTC
TRBV9	TRBJ1-6	.	.	CASSGEVSPLHF	TGTGCCAGCAGCGGAGAAGTTTCACCCCTCCACTTT
TRBV2	TRBJ2-2	TRBD1	.	CASSGTGTGELFF	TGTGCCAGCAGCGGGACAGGGACCGGGGAGCTGTTTTTT
TRBV4-1	TRBJ1-2	.	.	CASSQAPFFSRGGDTNYGYTF	TGCGCCAGCAGCCAAGCCCCCTTTTTTTCGAGGGGGGGTGACACTAACTATGGCTACACCTTC
TRBV10-3	TRBJ2-2	TRBD2	.	CAISRLAGGPGTGELFF	TGTGCCATCAGTCGACTAGCGGGAGGGCCGGGTACCGGGGAGCTGTTTTTT
TRBV5-6	TRBJ1-4	TRBD1	.	CASSQLPTGPNEKLFF	TGTGCCAGCAGCCAACTCCCGACAGGGCCCAATGAAAAACTGTTTTTT
TRBV6-9	TRBJ2-1	.	.	CASSYPRGGMYNEQFF	TGTGCCAGCAGTTATCCAAGGGGGGGAATGTACAATGAGCAGTTCTTC
TRBV21-1	TRBJ2-7	.	.	CASSKAGSFTYEQYF	TGTGCCAGCAGCAAAGCAGGGAGTTTCACCTACGAGCAGTACTTC
TRBV28	TRBJ2-1	TRBD2	once	CASRTLAGGYNEQFF	TGTGCCAGTAGAACTCTAGCGGGTGGATACAATGAGCAGTTCTTC
TRBV5-1	TRBJ2-1	TRBD2	.	CASSSGTSGSYNEQFF	TGCGCCAGCAGCTCCGGGACTAGCGGCTCCTACAATGAGCAGTTCTTC
TRBV7-9	TRBJ2-1	TRBD2	.	CASSPRLAGGSYNEQFF	TGTGCCAGCAGCCCGAGACTAGCGGGAGGGTCCTACAATGAGCAGTTCTTC
TRBV30	TRBJ2-7	.	.	CAWSQGLGDEQYF	TGTGCCTGGAGCCAGGGACTTGGGGACGAGCAGTACTTC
TRBV19	TRBJ1-2	TRBD1	.	CASSIVGRGPDGYTF	TGTGCCAGTAGTATAGTCGGCAGGGGGCCTGATGGCTACACCTTC
TRBV28	TRBJ1-4	TRBD1	.	CASSPGTGGAQAEKLFF	TGTGCCAGCAGTCCCGGGACAGGGGGCGCCCAGGCCGAAAAACTGTTTTTT
TRBV28	TRBJ2-3	TRBD2	.	CASSPSGRYTDTQYF	TGTGCCAGCAGTCCGAGCGGGAGGTACACAGATACGCAGTATTTT
TRBV7-9	TRBJ2-7	TRBD1	.	CASSLSGTGVYEQYF	TGTGCCAGCAGCTTATCCGGGACAGGGGTGTACGAGCAGTACTTC
TRBV19	TRBJ1-5	.	few	CASSFHGSNQPQHF	TGTGCCAGTAGTTTTCACGGTAGCAATCAGCCCCAGCATTTT
TRBV11-2	TRBJ2-5	.	.	CASSLATGEETQYF	TGTGCCAGCAGCTTAGCAACGGGGGAAGAGACCCAGTACTTC